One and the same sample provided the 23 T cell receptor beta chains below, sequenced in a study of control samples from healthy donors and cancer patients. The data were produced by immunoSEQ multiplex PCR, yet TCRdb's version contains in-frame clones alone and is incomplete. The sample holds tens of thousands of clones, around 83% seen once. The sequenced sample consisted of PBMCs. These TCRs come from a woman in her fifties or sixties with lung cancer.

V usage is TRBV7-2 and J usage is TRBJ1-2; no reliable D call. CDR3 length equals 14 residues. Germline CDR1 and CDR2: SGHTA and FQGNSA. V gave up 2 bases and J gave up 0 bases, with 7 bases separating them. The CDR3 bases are TGTGCCAGCAGCTTACCTACAGCTAACTATGGCTACACCTTC. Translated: CASSLPTANYGYTF.

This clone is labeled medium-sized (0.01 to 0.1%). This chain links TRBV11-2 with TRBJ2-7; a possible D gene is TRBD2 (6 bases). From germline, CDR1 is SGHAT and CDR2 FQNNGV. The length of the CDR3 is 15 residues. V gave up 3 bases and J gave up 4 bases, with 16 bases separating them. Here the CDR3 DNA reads TGTGCCAGCAGCTTCGTGCGGGGCAGAGTATACGAGCAGTACTTC. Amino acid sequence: CASSFVRGRVYEQYF.

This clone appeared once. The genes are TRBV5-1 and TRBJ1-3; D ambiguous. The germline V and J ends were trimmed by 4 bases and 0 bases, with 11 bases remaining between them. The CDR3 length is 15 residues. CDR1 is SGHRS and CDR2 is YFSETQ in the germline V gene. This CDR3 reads CASSRGGDSGNTIYF. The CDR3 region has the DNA TGCGCCAGCAGCCGTGGAGGAGACTCTGGAAACACCATATATTTT.

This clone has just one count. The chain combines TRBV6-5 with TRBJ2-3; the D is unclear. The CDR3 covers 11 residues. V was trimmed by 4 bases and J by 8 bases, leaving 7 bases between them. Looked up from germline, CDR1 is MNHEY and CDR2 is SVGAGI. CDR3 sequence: CASSSESTQYF. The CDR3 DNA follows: TGTGCCAGCAGTTCGGAGAGTACGCAGTATTTT.

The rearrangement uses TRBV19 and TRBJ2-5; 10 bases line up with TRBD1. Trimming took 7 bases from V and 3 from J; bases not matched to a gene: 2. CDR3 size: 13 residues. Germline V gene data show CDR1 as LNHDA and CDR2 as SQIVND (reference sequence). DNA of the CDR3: TGTGCCAGTAAGGGACAGGGGAAAGAGACCCAGTACTTC. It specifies CASKGQGKETQYF.

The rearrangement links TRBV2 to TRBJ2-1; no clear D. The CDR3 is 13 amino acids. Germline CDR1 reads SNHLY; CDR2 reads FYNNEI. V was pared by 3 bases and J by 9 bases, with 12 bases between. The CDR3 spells CASSETRGIEQFF. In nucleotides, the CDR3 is TGTGCCAGCAGTGAGACCCGAGGTATTGAGCAGTTCTTC.

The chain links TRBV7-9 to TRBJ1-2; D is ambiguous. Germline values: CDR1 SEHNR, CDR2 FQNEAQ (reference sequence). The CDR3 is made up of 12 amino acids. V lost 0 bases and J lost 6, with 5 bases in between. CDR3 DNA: TGTGCCAGCAGCTTAGCGGAAGATGGCTACACCTTC. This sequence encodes CASSLAEDGYTF.

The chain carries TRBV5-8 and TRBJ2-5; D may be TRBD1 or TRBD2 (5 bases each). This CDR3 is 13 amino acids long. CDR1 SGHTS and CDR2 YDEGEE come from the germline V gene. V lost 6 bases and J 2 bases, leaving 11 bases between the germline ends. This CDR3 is CASNRDRQETQYF. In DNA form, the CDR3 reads TGTGCCAGCAACCGGGACCGACAAGAGACCCAGTACTTC.

Here the CDR3 DNA reads TGCAGCGTCCCCGCGTCTGGGGCCAACGTCCTGACTTTC. Translating it yields CSVPASGANVLTF. The chain has TRBV29-1 and TRBJ2-6; no clear D. Germline CDR1 SQVTM, CDR2 ANQGSEA. The CDR3 covers 13 residues. V was trimmed by 6 bases and J by 1 base, leaving 7 bases between them.

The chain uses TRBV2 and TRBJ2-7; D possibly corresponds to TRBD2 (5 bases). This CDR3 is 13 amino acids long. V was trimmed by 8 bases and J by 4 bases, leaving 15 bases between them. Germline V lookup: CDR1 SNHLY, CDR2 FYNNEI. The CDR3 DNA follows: TGTGCCAGCGGGGAGCTCGGACGTTACGAGCAGTACTTC. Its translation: CASGELGRYEQYF.

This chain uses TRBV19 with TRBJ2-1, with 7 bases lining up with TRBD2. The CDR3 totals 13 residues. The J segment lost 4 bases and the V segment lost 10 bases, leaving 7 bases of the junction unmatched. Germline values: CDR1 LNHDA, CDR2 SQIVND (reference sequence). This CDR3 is CATHPGLYNEQFF. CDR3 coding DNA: TGTGCCACTCACCCGGGACTATACAATGAGCAGTTCTTC.

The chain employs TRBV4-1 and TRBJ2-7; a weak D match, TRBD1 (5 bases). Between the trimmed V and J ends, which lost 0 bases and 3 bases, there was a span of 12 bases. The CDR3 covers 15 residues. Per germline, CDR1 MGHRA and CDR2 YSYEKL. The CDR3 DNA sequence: TGCGCCAGCAGCCAAGATGCCGACAGTATCTACGAGCAGTACTTC. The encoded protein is CASSQDADSIYEQYF.

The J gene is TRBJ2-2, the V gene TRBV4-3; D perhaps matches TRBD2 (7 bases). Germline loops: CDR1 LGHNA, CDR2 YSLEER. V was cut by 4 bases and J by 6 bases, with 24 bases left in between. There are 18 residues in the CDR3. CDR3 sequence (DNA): TGCGCCAGCAGCCTCCTAAAGGGGGGGGTGCCCGGGGCCGGGGAGCTGTTTTTT. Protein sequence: CASSLLKGGVPGAGELFF.

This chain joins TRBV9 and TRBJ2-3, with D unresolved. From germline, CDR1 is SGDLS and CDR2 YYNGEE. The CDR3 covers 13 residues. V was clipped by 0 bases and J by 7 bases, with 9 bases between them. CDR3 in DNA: TGTGCCAGCAGCGTAGAATTTCGGCATACGCAGTATTTT. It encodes CASSVEFRHTQYF.

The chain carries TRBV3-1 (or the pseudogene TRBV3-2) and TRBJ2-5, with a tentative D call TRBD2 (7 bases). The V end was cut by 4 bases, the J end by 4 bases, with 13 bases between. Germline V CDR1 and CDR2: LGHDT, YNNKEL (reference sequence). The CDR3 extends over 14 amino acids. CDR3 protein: CASSPSGGLETQYF. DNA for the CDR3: TGTGCCAGCAGCCCCTCGGGGGGCCTAGAGACCCAGTACTTC.

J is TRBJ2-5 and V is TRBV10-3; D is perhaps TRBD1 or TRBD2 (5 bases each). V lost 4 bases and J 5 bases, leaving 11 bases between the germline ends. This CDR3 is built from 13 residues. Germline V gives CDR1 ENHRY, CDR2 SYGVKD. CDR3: CAISGEEGETQYF. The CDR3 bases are TGTGCCATCAGTGGCGAAGAGGGGGAGACCCAGTACTTC.

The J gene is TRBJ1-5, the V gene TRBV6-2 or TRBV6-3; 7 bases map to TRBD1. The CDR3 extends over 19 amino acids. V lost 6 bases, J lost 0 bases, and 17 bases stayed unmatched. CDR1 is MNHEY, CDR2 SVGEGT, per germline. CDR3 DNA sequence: TGTGCCAGCAGCCGCGGGACCCAAGGGGGCCTGTTTAGCAATCAGCCCCAGCATTTT. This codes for CASSRGTQGGLFSNQPQHF.

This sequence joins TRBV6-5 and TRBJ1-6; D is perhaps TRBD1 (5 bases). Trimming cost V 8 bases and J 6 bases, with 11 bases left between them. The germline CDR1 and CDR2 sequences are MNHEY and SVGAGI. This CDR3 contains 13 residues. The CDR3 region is CASVGARNSPLHF. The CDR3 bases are TGTGCCAGCGTTGGGGCTCGTAATTCACCCCTCCACTTT.

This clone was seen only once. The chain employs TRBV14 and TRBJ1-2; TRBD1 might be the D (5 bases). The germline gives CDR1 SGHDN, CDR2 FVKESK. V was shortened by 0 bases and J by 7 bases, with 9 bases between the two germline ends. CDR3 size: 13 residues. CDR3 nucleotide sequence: TGTGCCAGCAGCCAAGATTTGGGGGTTGGCTACACCTTC. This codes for CASSQDLGVGYTF.

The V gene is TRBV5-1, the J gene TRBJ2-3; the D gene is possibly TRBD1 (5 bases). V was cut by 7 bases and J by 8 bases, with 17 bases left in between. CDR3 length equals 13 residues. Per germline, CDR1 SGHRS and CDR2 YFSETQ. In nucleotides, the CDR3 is TGCGCCAGCGGGGTCCTAGGGGAAGGTACGCAGTATTTT. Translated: CASGVLGEGTQYF. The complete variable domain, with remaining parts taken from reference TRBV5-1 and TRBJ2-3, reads KAGVTQTPRYLIKTRGQQVTLSCSPISGHRSVSWYQQTPGQGLQFLFEYFSETQRNKGNFPGRFSGRQFSNSRSEMNVSTLELGDSALYLCASGVLGEGTQYFGPGTRLTVL.

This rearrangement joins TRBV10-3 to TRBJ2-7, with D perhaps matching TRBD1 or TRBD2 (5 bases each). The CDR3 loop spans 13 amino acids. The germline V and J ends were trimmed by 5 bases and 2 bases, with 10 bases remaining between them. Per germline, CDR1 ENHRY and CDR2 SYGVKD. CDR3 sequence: CAISPGTTYEQYF. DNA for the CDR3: TGTGCCATCAGTCCGGGGACCACCTACGAGCAGTACTTC.

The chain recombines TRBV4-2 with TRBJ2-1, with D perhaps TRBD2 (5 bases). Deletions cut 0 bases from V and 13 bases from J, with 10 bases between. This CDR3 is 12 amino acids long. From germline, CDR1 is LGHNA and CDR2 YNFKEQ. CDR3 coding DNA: TGTGCCAGCAGCCAAGATCGGGATGTCCAGTTCTTC. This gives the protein CASSQDRDVQFF.

CDR3 coding DNA: TGTGCCAGCAGCTTAGCAGGGGGGTCCTCTGGGGCCAACGTCCTGACTTTC. Translation gives CASSLAGGSSGANVLTF. The chain links TRBV7-2 to TRBJ2-6; possibly TRBD1 or TRBD2 for D (6 bases each). Between the trimmed V and J ends, which lost 0 bases and 0 bases, there was a span of 9 bases. CDR1 and CDR2 from the germline V gene are SGHTA and FQGNSA. The CDR3 has 17 residues.